This T cell receptor (beta chain) was sequenced for a study of blood T cell repertoires in COVID-19. Profiling relied on immunoSEQ multiplex PCR, and the TCRdb table lists in-frame clones only, not all of them. This table has tens of thousands of clones, around 80% appearing once. In germline, CDR1 is MDHEN, CDR2 SYDVKM. The CDR3 spans 13 residues. Trimming took off 6 bases at V and 6 bases at J, with 14 bases between the two ends. This clone was detected once. The specimen sequenced was peripheral blood. This receptor was obtained from a man in his sixties with acute or convalescent COVID-19. The chain links TRBV28 to TRBJ1-2, with D perhaps TRBD1 (6 bases). DNA for the CDR3: TGTGCCAGCAGCTGGCAGGGGCGAGATGGCTACACCTTC. Protein sequence: CASSWQGRDGYTF.